This TCR beta chain was documented in a study of tumor-infiltrating lymphocytes in primary liver carcinoma. With 500 ng total RNA as template and a constant-region primer, TCR beta cDNA was made. Three rounds of nested multiplex PCR with slightly modified ARM-PCR produced TCR beta libraries. TCRdb reanalysed the multiplex PCR reads using MiXCR and keeps one entry per CDR3 protein. The sample consists of around 210,000 distinct CDR3 sequences, approximately 64% of them appearing once. Germline DNA was also extracted, with blood RNA taken from unsorted whole blood. A single count supports this clonotype. Material for sequencing was peripheral blood. The TCR comes from a woman between 55 and 75 years old with primary liver carcinoma and hepatitis B virus infection.

CDR3 DNA sequence: TGTGCCAGCAGCTTCACATGGGATGGCCAACCCCAGCATTTT. Its translation is CASSFTWDGQPQHF. The V gene is TRBV11-2, the J gene TRBJ1-5, with D unclear. Germline loops: CDR1 SGHAT, CDR2 FQNNGV. The V end was cut by 3 bases, the J end by 10 bases, with 16 bases between. The CDR3 length is 14 residues.